The source of this TCR beta chain is a study of shared clonotypes between healthy human individuals. CDR1 is SEHNR, CDR2 FQNEAQ, per germline (reference sequence). This CDR3 has 17 residues. V shed 3 bases, J shed 4 bases, and the junction held 14 bases outside the gene matches. In its sample, this clone was seen a few times. Some clones are missing from TCRdb's copy, which holds only in-frame ones; the method was immunoSEQ multiplex PCR. The profile shows about 2 million clones, around 96% of them singletons. Naivety among CD8 cells was defined by CD45RO negativity and positive CCR7 selection, thereby excluding terminally differentiated effector memory CD45RA+ cells.

This clonotype was sampled from a young man in good health. What was sequenced was naive CD8+ T cells sorted from blood. This chain joins TRBV7-9 and TRBJ2-5, with 7 positions matching TRBD1. The CDR3 DNA follows: TGTGCCAGCAGCTTGCCCTCGCTGAAGGGGGCTCTAGAGACCCAGTACTTC. Its translation is CASSLPSLKGALETQYF. Supplemented by reference TRBV7-9 and TRBJ2-5, the full variable domain reads DTGVSQNPRHKITKRGQNVTFRCDPISEHNRLYWYRQTLGQGPEFLTYFQNEAQLEKSRLLSDRFSAERPKGSFSTLEIQRTEQGDSAMYLCASSLPSLKGALETQYFGPGTRLLVL.